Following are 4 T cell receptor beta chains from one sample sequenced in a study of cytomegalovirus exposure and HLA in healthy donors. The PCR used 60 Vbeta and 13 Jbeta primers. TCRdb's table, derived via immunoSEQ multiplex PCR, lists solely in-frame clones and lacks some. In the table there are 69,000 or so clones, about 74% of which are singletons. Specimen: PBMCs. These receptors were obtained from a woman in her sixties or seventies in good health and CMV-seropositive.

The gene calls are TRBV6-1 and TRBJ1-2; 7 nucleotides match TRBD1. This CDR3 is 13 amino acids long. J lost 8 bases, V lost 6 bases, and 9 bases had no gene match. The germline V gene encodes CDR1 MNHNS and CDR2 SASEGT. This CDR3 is CASSATGSGGYTF. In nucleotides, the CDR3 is TGTGCCAGCAGCGCGACAGGGTCAGGGGGCTACACCTTC.

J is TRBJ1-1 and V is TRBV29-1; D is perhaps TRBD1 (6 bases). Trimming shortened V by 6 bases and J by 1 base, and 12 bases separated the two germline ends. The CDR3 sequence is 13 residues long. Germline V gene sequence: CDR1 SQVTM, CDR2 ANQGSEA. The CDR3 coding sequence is TGCAGCGTGAAAGTAGGGGGGAACACTGAAGCTTTCTTT. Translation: CSVKVGGNTEAFF. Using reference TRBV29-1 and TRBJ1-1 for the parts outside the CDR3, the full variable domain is SAVISQKPSRDICQRGTSLTIQCQVDSQVTMMFWYRQQPGQSLTLIATANQGSEATYESGFVIDKFPISRPNLTFSTLTVSNMSPEDSSIYLCSVKVGGNTEAFFGQGTRLTVV.

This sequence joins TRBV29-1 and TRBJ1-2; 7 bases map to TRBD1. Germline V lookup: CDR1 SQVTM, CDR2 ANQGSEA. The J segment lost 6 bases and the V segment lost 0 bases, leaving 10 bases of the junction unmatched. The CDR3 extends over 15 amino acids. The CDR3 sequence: CSVEDPGVRGHGYTF. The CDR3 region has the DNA TGCAGCGTTGAAGACCCCGGGGTGAGGGGGCATGGCTACACCTTC.

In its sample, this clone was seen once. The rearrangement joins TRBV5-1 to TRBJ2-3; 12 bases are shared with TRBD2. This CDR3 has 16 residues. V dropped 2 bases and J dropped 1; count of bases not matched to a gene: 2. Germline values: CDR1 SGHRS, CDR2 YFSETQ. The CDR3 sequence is CASSLPSGGGTDTQYF. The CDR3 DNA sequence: TGCGCCAGCAGCTTACCTAGCGGGGGGGGCACAGATACGCAGTATTTT.